This record concerns one T cell receptor (beta chain) sequence. Its matching antigen is unknown. The source of the sample is a study of OX40 agonist ivuxolimab in advanced cancers. Whole-study context: While on treatment, patients had intravenous ivuxolimab at 0.01 to 10 mg/kg every 2 weeks.

The sampling schedule covered blood at baseline, cycle 4 day 1, and cycle 7 day 1. The method was immunoSEQ multiplex PCR; TCRdb's version includes in-frame clones alone and lacks a portion of them. The table has 55,000 to 75,000 clones, roughly four fifths seen once. The CDR3 is made up of 13 amino acids. The junction had 11 bases not matched to a gene; V was cut back by 6 bases and J by 8 bases. CDR1 SQVTM and CDR2 ANQGSEA come from the germline V gene. Study observations and caveats: No determination was made of the antigen specificity of the expanded peripheral T cells.

The sample was CD4+ or CD8+ T cells sorted from blood, taken in a trial of the OX40 agonist ivuxolimab. The receptor comes from an adult with an advanced solid tumor such as melanoma, head and neck, liver or kidney cancer. The rearrangement links TRBV29-1 to TRBJ1-2; 8 nucleotides line up with TRBD1. The CDR3 DNA follows: TGCAGCGTGGAAATACAGGGGGGCCCCGGCTACACCTTC. Translation: CSVEIQGGPGYTF.